This TCR beta chain appears in the sequencing data of a study of blood T cell repertoires in COVID-19. Study at large: Sources were T cells, B-cell-depleted T cells, or PBMCs; the material itself was cDNA or gDNA.

This CDR3 comprises 15 residues. Trimming removed 0 bases at V and 0 bases at J, with 9 bases between. Germline CDR1 SGHRS, CDR2 YFSETQ. Participant reports of clinical history set cohort assignment. During the 2 weeks before they entered the study, exposed participants had met someone with a PCR-confirmed or clinician-diagnosed COVID-19 case. TCRdb's copy holds only in-frame clones and misses some; the assay was immunoSEQ multiplex PCR. Of 200,000 to 250,000 clones in the sample, 85% to 90% were seen once. Sequenced sample: PBMCs or T cells enriched from blood (not recorded which). This TCR was sampled from a man in his forties or fifties who had been exposed to COVID-19. The rearrangement links TRBV5-1 to TRBJ1-1; D gene ambiguous. CDR3 sequence (DNA): TGCGCCAGCAGCTTGGATAACCTACTGAACACTGAAGCTTTCTTT. The encoded protein is CASSLDNLLNTEAFF.